One and the same sample provided the 30 T cell receptor beta chains below, sequenced in a study of cytomegalovirus exposure and HLA in healthy donors. Amplification used 60 Vbeta primers and 13 Jbeta primers. Clones were read by immunoSEQ multiplex PCR, and TCRdb kept only the in-frame ones, dropping some. The sample lists 100,000 to 150,000 clones, around 78% seen once, with 20% in the top ten. Sequenced material: PBMCs. These receptors were taken from a man aged 18 to 29 in good health and CMV-seropositive.

This clone turned up a few times. The chain recombines TRBV2 with TRBJ1-1; D is possibly TRBD1 (6 bases). The germline V and J ends were trimmed by 9 bases and 7 bases, with 18 bases remaining between them. The CDR3 has 13 residues. Germline CDR1 is SNHLY and CDR2 is FYNNEI. The CDR3: CARRRDRLVEAFF. The CDR3 nucleotides read TGTGCCAGGAGGAGAGACAGGTTAGTTGAAGCTTTCTTT.

This clone was observed once. The chain links TRBV7-2 to TRBJ2-5, with 9 nucleotides matching TRBD1. J gave up 5 bases and V 6 bases, and 1 base lay outside the gene matches. The length of the CDR3 is 12 residues. Germline assignment: CDR1 SGHTA and CDR2 FQGNSA. The CDR3 region is CASRQGAETQYF. CDR3 sequence (DNA): TGTGCCAGCAGACAGGGGGCTGAGACCCAGTACTTC.

This clone was counted between two and nine times. The rearrangement links TRBV11-3 to TRBJ1-1; D is undetermined. Germline CDR1 reads SGHNT; CDR2 reads YENEEA. Trimming left V 3 bases short and J 7 bases short, with 6 bases between. The CDR3 totals 11 residues. The CDR3 nucleotides read TGTGCCAGCAGCTTGGGAGGTGAAGCTTTCTTT. This sequence encodes CASSLGGEAFF.

DNA of the CDR3: TGTGCCAGCAGCTTAGCGAGCAATGCTAGCTCTGGAAACACCATATATTTT. Translated, it gives CASSLASNASSGNTIYF. This chain joins TRBV7-8 and TRBJ1-3; D is unclear. This CDR3 region has 17 residues. The V gene's germline CDR1 is SGHVS and CDR2 FQNEAQ. V shed 0 bases and J shed 0 bases, with 12 bases lying between them.

The chain recombines TRBV21-1 with TRBJ2-3; the table calls TRBD1, which could not be checked here. TRBV21-1 is deemed a pseudogene. The CDR3 runs to 19 residues. The CDR3 nucleotides are TGTGCCAGCAGCAAAGAGGGGACAGGCGAACGTAATAGCACAGATACGCAGTATTTT. Protein sequence: CASSKEGTGERNSTDTQYF.

The rearrangement joins TRBV19 to TRBJ2-1, with D perhaps TRBD1 (6 bases). This CDR3 region has 16 residues. With 0 bases removed from V and 4 bases from J, the gap between germline ends came to 13 bases. CDR1 is LNHDA, CDR2 SQIVND, per germline (reference sequence). CDR3 sequence: CASSIDQGPPYNEQFF. The CDR3 region has the DNA TGTGCCAGTAGTATAGATCAGGGGCCACCATACAATGAGCAGTTCTTC.

This chain connects TRBV30 to TRBJ1-5; maybe TRBD1 (6 bases). V lost 7 bases, J lost 0 bases, and 16 bases lay in between. Germline CDR1 GTSNPN, CDR2 SVGIG (reference sequence). The CDR3 contains 15 residues. DNA of the CDR3: TGTGCCTCTAACGAGCAGGGGATTAGCAATCAGCCCCAGCATTTT. Amino acid sequence: CASNEQGISNQPQHF.

This clone was found a few times. J is TRBJ2-7 and V is TRBV5-5, with 8 bases matching TRBD1. This CDR3 region has 15 residues. With 4 bases clipped from V and 0 bases from J, the junction kept 6 bases outside the gene matches. Germline-derived CDR1 and CDR2 are SGHKS and YYEKEE (reference sequence). CDR3 bases: TGTGCCAGCAGCCACAGACAGGGGAGCTCCTACGAGCAGTACTTC. Its protein is CASSHRQGSSYEQYF. The complete variable domain, with remaining parts taken from reference TRBV5-5 and TRBJ2-7, reads DAGVTQSPTHLIKTRGQQVTLRCSPISGHKSVSWYQQVLGQGPQFIFQYYEKEERGRGNFPDRFSARQFPNYSSELNVNALLLGDSALYLCASSHRQGSSYEQYFGPGTRLTVT.

The rearrangement uses TRBV13 and TRBJ1-4; D call uncertain. Per the germline V gene, CDR1 is PRHDT and CDR2 is FYEKMQ (reference sequence). Trimming cost V 3 bases and J 6 bases, with 8 bases left between them. The CDR3 runs to 13 residues. This CDR3 reads CASSFGADEKLFF. In DNA form, the CDR3 reads TGTGCCAGCAGCTTTGGTGCAGATGAAAAACTGTTTTTT.

The genes are TRBV6-1 and TRBJ1-2, with no clear D. Trimming shortened V by 4 bases and J by 0 bases, and 3 bases separated the two germline ends. Germline CDR1 MNHNS, CDR2 SASEGT. This CDR3 is built from 12 residues. The CDR3 DNA is TGTGCCAGCAGTGCTACTAACTATGGCTACACCTTC. Protein: CASSATNYGYTF.

The V gene is TRBV10-3, the J gene TRBJ1-2; D perhaps matches TRBD1 (5 bases). The CDR3 is 15 residues long. Trimming removed 3 bases from V and 6 bases from J, with 17 bases in between. Per the germline V gene, CDR1 is ENHRY and CDR2 is SYGVKD. In DNA, the CDR3 is TGTGCCATCAGTGAAGGGGCAGAATACCGGGATGGCTACACCTTC. As protein: CAISEGAEYRDGYTF.

The chain couples TRBV27 to TRBJ2-7; TRBD1 agrees at 7 bases. This CDR3 spans 13 amino acids. V shed 2 bases and J 9 bases; nucleotides not matched to a gene: 7. The germline V gene has CDR1 MNHEY and CDR2 SMNVEV (reference sequence). The CDR3 reads CASSLGTEWGQYF. The CDR3 nucleotides are TGTGCCAGCAGTTTAGGGACAGAGTGGGGGCAGTACTTC.

This sequence joins TRBV6-5 and TRBJ2-7; 7 bases align to TRBD1. CDR3 size: 15 residues. The V gene end was trimmed by 6 bases and the J gene end by 0 bases; junction bases not matched to a gene: 8. CDR1 MNHEY and CDR2 SVGAGI come from the germline V gene. CDR3 loop: CASRYRDRSSYEQYF. The CDR3 region has the DNA TGTGCCAGCAGGTATCGGGACAGAAGCTCCTACGAGCAGTACTTC.

The chain couples TRBV27 to TRBJ1-2, with a possible D match to TRBD1 (6 bases). Germline V gene lookup returns CDR1 MNHEY and CDR2 SMNVEV (reference sequence). Trimming took 6 bases from V and 6 from J, leaving 20 bases between them. The CDR3 consists of 15 residues. CDR3 protein: CASSNSEGVKHGYTF. The CDR3 nucleotides read TGTGCCAGCAGCAATAGCGAGGGGGTTAAACATGGCTACACCTTC.

The sample holds a few counts of this clone. V usage is TRBV11-1 and J usage is TRBJ1-6; tentative D call: TRBD1 (6 bases). The CDR3 spans 14 residues. The germline V gene encodes CDR1 SGHAT and CDR2 FQDESV (reference sequence). V was pared by 5 bases and J by 9 bases, with 14 bases between. As DNA, the CDR3 is TGTGCCAGCAGCCCTAGGGGGGGTAGTTCACCCCTCCACTTT. Protein product: CASSPRGGSSPLHF.

The chain is built from TRBV7-3 and TRBJ2-7; D gene uncertain. The V and J ends lost 1 base and 3 bases respectively, with 7 bases between them. The germline gives CDR1 SGHTA, CDR2 FQGTGA. There are 13 residues in the CDR3. For the CDR3, the DNA is TGTGCCAGCAGCTTAAATCCGGGCTACGAGCAGTACTTC. Translated: CASSLNPGYEQYF.

Only a few counts were recorded for this clone. The chain couples TRBV2 to TRBJ1-1; no clear D gene. Trimming took 7 bases from V and 7 from J, leaving 7 bases between them. Germline V gene data show CDR1 as SNHLY and CDR2 as FYNNEI. This CDR3 is built from 10 residues. The CDR3 DNA sequence: TGTGCCAGCACTGGACTTGAAGCTTTCTTT. It specifies CASTGLEAFF. Complete variable domain (other parts from reference TRBV2 and TRBJ1-1): EPEVTQTPSHQVTQMGQEVILRCVPISNHLYFYWYRQILGQKVEFLVSFYNNEISEKSEIFDDQFSVERPDGSNFTLKIRSTKLEDSAMYFCASTGLEAFFGQGTRLTVV.

This clone occurred a few times. Other DNA sequences in this sample translate to the same CDR3. This rearrangement joins TRBV9 to TRBJ1-1, with unresolved D. Trimming cost V 4 bases and J 2 bases, with 9 bases left between them. The CDR3 sequence is 13 residues long. Germline CDR1 SGDLS, CDR2 YYNGEE. For the CDR3, the DNA is TGTGCCAGCAGCCCAACCCTAAACACTGAAGCTTTCTTT. Translated, it gives CASSPTLNTEAFF.

V usage is TRBV6-6 and J usage is TRBJ2-1, with TRBD2 matching over 9 bases. Germline V gene data show CDR1 as MNHNY and CDR2 as SVGAGI (reference sequence). The ends lost 6 bases at V and 8 bases at J; junction bases unmatched: 8. This CDR3 comprises 14 residues. The CDR3 nucleotides read TGTGCCAGCAGCCCTTGGGGACTAGCTGATGAGCAGTTCTTC. As protein: CASSPWGLADEQFF.

The rearrangement links TRBV28 to TRBJ2-5, with D hard to call. The length of the CDR3 is 14 residues. V was trimmed by 2 bases and J by 2 bases, leaving 9 bases between them. Germline V lookup: CDR1 MDHEN, CDR2 SYDVKM. CDR3: CASSLVPRQETQYF. DNA for the CDR3: TGTGCCAGCAGTTTAGTCCCCAGACAAGAGACCCAGTACTTC.

In its sample, this clone was seen once. The V and J genes are TRBV13 and TRBJ2-1; D perhaps matches TRBD2 (5 bases). Trimming cost V 2 bases and J 0 bases, with 11 bases left between them. Germline lookup yields CDR1 PRHDT and CDR2 FYEKMQ (reference sequence). This CDR3 comprises 16 residues. CDR3 nucleotides: TGTGCCAGCAGCTTACGGTTAGCGAGCTCCTACAATGAGCAGTTCTTC. Residues: CASSLRLASSYNEQFF.

This sequence joins TRBV9 and TRBJ2-7, with a weak D call TRBD1 (5 bases). This CDR3 contains 13 residues. The germline V gene encodes CDR1 SGDLS and CDR2 YYNGEE. Trimming removed 4 bases from V and 7 bases from J, with 15 bases in between. The CDR3 nucleotides are TGTGCCAGCAGCTTCTCACAGGAGCAAGAGCAGTACTTC. Its translation is CASSFSQEQEQYF.

CDR3 protein: CASSSQGSTEAFF. CDR3 in DNA: TGTGCCAGTAGTAGTCAGGGGAGTACTGAAGCTTTCTTT. The rearrangement links TRBV19 to TRBJ1-1, with D tentatively TRBD1 (6 bases). Germline values: CDR1 LNHDA, CDR2 SQIVND (reference sequence). The CDR3 totals 13 residues. The V end lost 4 bases, the J end lost 5 bases, and 11 bases lay between the germline ends. Filled out from reference TRBV19 and TRBJ1-1, the complete variable domain reads DGGITQSPKYLFRKEGQNVTLSCEQNLNHDAMYWYRQDPGQGLRLIYYSQIVNDFQKGDIAEGYSVSREKKESFPLTVTSAQKNPTAFYLCASSSQGSTEAFFGQGTRLTVV.

This clone is a singleton in its sample. This CDR3 reads CASSNRGYSTDTQYF. In DNA, the CDR3 is TGTGCCAGCAGCAACAGGGGATATAGCACAGATACGCAGTATTTT. The chain has TRBV5-8 and TRBJ2-3; the match to TRBD1 covers 7 bases. This CDR3 contains 15 residues. Trimming removed 4 bases from V and 0 bases from J; junction bases left unmatched: 5. Germline CDR1 is SGHTS and CDR2 is YDEGEE. Drawing the rest from reference TRBV5-8 and TRBJ2-3, the complete variable domain is EAGVTQSPTHLIKTRGQQATLRCSPISGHTSVYWYQQALGLGLQFLLWYDEGEERNRGNFPPRFSGRQFPNYSSELNVNALELEDSALYLCASSNRGYSTDTQYFGPGTRLTVL.

The chain uses TRBV11-1 and TRBJ2-1; TRBD2 matches 9 bases. Germline loops: CDR1 SGHAT, CDR2 FQDESV (reference sequence). This CDR3 region has 15 residues. V was clipped by 5 bases and J by 1 base; unmatched bases: 3. The CDR3 coding sequence is TGTGCCAGCAGCCTCACTAGCGGGTCCTACAATGAGCAGTTCTTC. This encodes CASSLTSGSYNEQFF.

The chain employs TRBV19 and TRBJ1-6; D remains ambiguous. The CDR3 length is 15 residues. Germline V gives CDR1 LNHDA, CDR2 SQIVND (reference sequence). Between the trimmed V and J ends, which lost 8 bases and 10 bases, there was a span of 21 bases. DNA for the CDR3: TGTGCCAGTCGCCCCGGGAGTATGATAGGCTCACCCCTCCACTTT. It yields the protein CASRPGSMIGSPLHF. Together with reference TRBV19 and TRBJ1-6, the CDR3 gives the full variable domain: DGGITQSPKYLFRKEGQNVTLSCEQNLNHDAMYWYRQDPGQGLRLIYYSQIVNDFQKGDIAEGYSVSREKKESFPLTVTSAQKNPTAFYLCASRPGSMIGSPLHFGNGTRLTVT.

This clone was seen just once. The chain couples TRBV7-8 to TRBJ2-1; 8 bases fit TRBD1. V lost 5 bases, J lost 4 bases, and 1 base stayed unmatched. Germline V gene sequence: CDR1 SGHVS, CDR2 FQNEAQ. CDR3 length: 13 amino acids. Written as DNA, the CDR3 is TGTGCCAGCAGCAGACAGGGGTACAATGAGCAGTTCTTC. Translation gives CASSRQGYNEQFF.

The chain carries TRBV30 and TRBJ2-5; D remains unclear. The CDR3 sequence is 12 residues long. V lost 1 base, J lost 4 bases, and 7 bases lay in between. The germline V gene has CDR1 GTSNPN and CDR2 SVGIG (reference sequence). The CDR3 loop reads CAWSGSGETQYF. The CDR3 nucleotides are TGTGCCTGGAGTGGGAGTGGAGAGACCCAGTACTTC.

This clone was found once. The chain couples TRBV6-5 to TRBJ1-6; 8 positions agree with TRBD1. The CDR3 contains 15 residues. Germline assignment: CDR1 MNHEY and CDR2 SVGAGI. V was clipped by 7 bases and J by 9 bases; unmatched bases: 11. CDR3 sequence: CASKMTGVIGSPLHF. DNA for the CDR3: TGTGCCAGCAAAATGACAGGGGTAATAGGTTCACCCCTCCACTTT.

Here the CDR3 reads CSAGGGTDTQYF. DNA of the CDR3: TGCAGCGCCGGGGGTGGCACAGATACGCAGTATTTT. This chain links TRBV29-1 with TRBJ2-3; D might be TRBD2 (6 bases). CDR1 is SQVTM and CDR2 is ANQGSEA in the germline V gene. The CDR3 runs to 12 residues. V lost 7 bases to trimming and J lost 1 base, with 9 bases between them.